This T cell receptor beta chain was recorded in a study of spatial heterogeneity in lung cancer. The overall study: An average of more than ten raw reads was observed per unique TCR and UMI combination. Study outcomes and limitations: Expanded alpha and beta TCR counts within tumors tracked tumor mutation counts. Tumor T cells had an estimated coverage that came to about 6.5% for alpha chains and 13% for beta chains.

This clonotype was counted at least ten times. No antigen is known for it. TCRdb reanalysed the 5' RACE reads using MiXCR and keeps one entry per CDR3 protein. The sample yields over 10,000 distinct CDR3 sequences, around 3.1% seen once. Germline lookup yields CDR1 LGHDT and CDR2 YNNKEL (reference sequence). The CDR3 sequence is 16 residues long. The V and J ends lost 1 base and 6 bases, in that order; junction bases with no gene match: 10. Time point meaning: sample taken at primary tumor resection. A total of fewer than 80 untreated early-stage non-small cell lung cancer patients served as donors. No cells were sorted before sequencing. The whole RNA sequenced was extracted from tumor, nontumor lung or frozen PBMC.

The genes are TRBV3-1 and TRBJ2-3; 7 nucleotides line up with TRBD2. The receptor's source is a male donor with early-stage non-small cell lung cancer. Sequencing was performed on lung tumor tissue, taken at surgery. The CDR3 nucleotides are TGTGCCAGCAGCCAAGGAAGCGGGAAGGGTTTGGATACGCAGTATTTT. This translates into CASSQGSGKGLDTQYF.